This TCR beta chain was profiled in a study of CD8 T cell repertoires and HIV-1 epitope variants. In the study overall: Each of Twenty-five Gag and Nef epitope peptides stimulated a separate culture. The baseline condition was 1M T cells left uncultured.

Using immunoSEQ multiplex PCR, the repertoire was profiled, and TCRdb retains in-frame clones only, with some absent. The sample has fewer than 5,500 clones, roughly three fifths seen once; the top ten hold 35% to 40%. As regards this clone: Its matching antigen is unknown.

Points from the study as a whole: Fewer than ten TCR beta clonotypes were antigen-specific, roughly 6 apparently recognizing autologous or escape variants. Only beta chains were identified, marking proliferation to antigen, not function.

CDR3 length equals 16 residues. Germline V gene lookup returns CDR1 SGHTS and CDR2 YDEGEE. Trimming at V came to 2 bases and at J to 5 bases, leaving 9 bases not matched to a gene. What was sequenced was cultured CD8+ T cells derived from PBMCs. This sequence was found in a male donor with HIV. V gene TRBV5-8 combines with J gene TRBJ2-1, with 8 bases identical to TRBD2. CDR3 DNA: TGTGCCAGCAGCTTTGTGGGACTAGATAGAGACAATGAGCAGTTCTTC. It yields the protein CASSFVGLDRDNEQFF.